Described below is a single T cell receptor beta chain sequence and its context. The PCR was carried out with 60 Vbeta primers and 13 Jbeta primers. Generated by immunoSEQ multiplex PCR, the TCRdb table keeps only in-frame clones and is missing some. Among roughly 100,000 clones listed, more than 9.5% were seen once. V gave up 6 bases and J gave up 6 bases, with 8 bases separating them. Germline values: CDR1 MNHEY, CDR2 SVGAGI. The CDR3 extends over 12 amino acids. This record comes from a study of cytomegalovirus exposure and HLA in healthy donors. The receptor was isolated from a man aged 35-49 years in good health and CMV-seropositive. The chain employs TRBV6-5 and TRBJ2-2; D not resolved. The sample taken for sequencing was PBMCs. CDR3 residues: CASRLYSGELFF. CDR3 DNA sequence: TGTGCCAGCAGACTTTACTCCGGGGAGCTGTTTTTT.